These T cell receptor beta chains were read from a single sample in a study of T cells after yellow fever vaccination. MiXCR, run by TCRdb on the 5' RACE reads, gives a single entry per CDR3 protein. The sample consists of more than 450,000 distinct CDR3 sequences, 21% of them appearing once. This specimen was PBMCs, taken more than 20 days after the first yellow fever vaccination. These receptors all stem from a young man who received the YFV17D yellow fever vaccine. CDR3s include the opening cysteine and the closing phenylalanine or tryptophan. Each record gives: V gene, J gene, clone size, D gene, CDR3 DNA, CDR3 protein. D genes are given only for firm matches. Size values are once, few and many counts, or a class for expanded clones, and some rows have none.

V: TRBV6-5
J: TRBJ2-7
size: -
D: TRBD2
DNA: TGTGCCAGCGGGACTAGCGGGAACGAGCAGTACTTC
CDR3: CASGTSGNEQYF

V: TRBV6-5
J: TRBJ1-1
size: -
D: -
DNA: TGTGCCAGCAGGGCCGGGCCCAGAGCTTTCTTT
CDR3: CASRAGPRAFF

V: TRBV21-1
J: TRBJ1-1
size: few
D: -
DNA: TGTGCCAGCGTCGTACAGGGGTGTCGTGAAGCTTTCTTT
CDR3: CASVVQGCREAFF

V: TRBV7-8
J: TRBJ2-1
size: few
D: TRBD2
DNA: TGTGCCAGCAGCTTAGGCGGACTAGCGGAGCGGACAAATGAGCAGTTCTTC
CDR3: CASSLGGLAERTNEQFF

V: TRBV20-1
J: TRBJ2-2
size: -
D: -
DNA: TGCAGTGCTAGAGATCTCAGGGGGGGCACCGGGGAGCTGTTTTTT
CDR3: CSARDLRGGTGELFF

V: TRBV6-1
J: TRBJ1-3
size: few
D: TRBD1
DNA: TGTGCCAGCAGTAAGAAGGGACAGGGCCACACCATATATTTT
CDR3: CASSKKGQGHTIYF

V: TRBV19
J: TRBJ2-2
size: few
D: -
DNA: TGTGCCTCCGCTCCAGGGTCGTTTCCCGGGGAGCTGTTTTTT
CDR3: CASAPGSFPGELFF

V: TRBV5-1
J: TRBJ2-3
size: few
D: TRBD1
DNA: TGCGCCAGCAGCCTACCACTAACACAGGGGAAGGGCACAGATACGCAGTATTTT
CDR3: CASSLPLTQGKGTDTQYF

V: TRBV7-3
J: TRBJ2-1
size: few
D: TRBD2
DNA: TGTGCCAGCAGCTTAATGGCTAGCGGGGGTAGGAATGAGCAGTTCTTC
CDR3: CASSLMASGGRNEQFF

V: TRBV7-2
J: TRBJ1-4
size: -
D: -
DNA: TGTGCCAGCAGCCCCGGACAGCCTAATGAAAAACTGTTTTTT
CDR3: CASSPGQPNEKLFF

V: TRBV7-2
J: TRBJ1-5
size: -
D: -
DNA: TGTGCCAGCAGCAACTCGGCCAATCAGCCCCAGCATTTT
CDR3: CASSNSANQPQHF

V: TRBV7-2
J: TRBJ2-5
size: -
D: -
DNA: TGTGCCAGCAGTTTAGTCGTAGGGGGTGAGACCCAGTACTTC
CDR3: CASSLVVGGETQYF

V: TRBV9
J: TRBJ2-7
size: -
D: -
DNA: TGTGCCAGCAGCGTAGCAGTCGGGACCGAATCGCACGAGCAGTACTTC
CDR3: CASSVAVGTESHEQYF

V: TRBV5-6
J: TRBJ2-6
size: -
D: TRBD1
DNA: TGTGCCAGCAGCCCGACAGGGGGCACTGGGGCCAACGTCCTGACTTTC
CDR3: CASSPTGGTGANVLTF

V: TRBV27
J: TRBJ2-3
size: few
D: -
DNA: TGTGCCAGCAGTTTATGGGCTAGTGGGGATGGGGATACGCAGTATTTT
CDR3: CASSLWASGDGDTQYF

V: TRBV6-5
J: TRBJ1-1
size: -
D: -
DNA: TGTGCCAGCAGTTACTCGGCAGCCCTGGTCACTGAAGCTTTCTTT
CDR3: CASSYSAALVTEAFF